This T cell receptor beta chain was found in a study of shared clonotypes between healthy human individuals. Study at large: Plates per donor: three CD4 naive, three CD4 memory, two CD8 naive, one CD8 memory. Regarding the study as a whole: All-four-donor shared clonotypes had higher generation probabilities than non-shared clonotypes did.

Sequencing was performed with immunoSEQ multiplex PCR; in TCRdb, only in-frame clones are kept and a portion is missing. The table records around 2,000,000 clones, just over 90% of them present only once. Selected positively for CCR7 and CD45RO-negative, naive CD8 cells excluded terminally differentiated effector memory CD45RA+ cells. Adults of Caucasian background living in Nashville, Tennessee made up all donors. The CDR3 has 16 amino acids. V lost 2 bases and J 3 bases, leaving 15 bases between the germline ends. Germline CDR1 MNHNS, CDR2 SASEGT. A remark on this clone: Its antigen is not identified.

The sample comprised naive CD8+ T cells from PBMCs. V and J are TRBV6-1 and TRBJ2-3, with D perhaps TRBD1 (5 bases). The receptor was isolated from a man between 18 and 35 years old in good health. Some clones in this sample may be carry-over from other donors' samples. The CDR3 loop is CASSEYARAATDTQYF. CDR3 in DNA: TGTGCCAGCAGTGAATATGCCAGGGCGGCGACAGATACGCAGTATTTT.